This T cell receptor beta chain was retrieved from a study of cytomegalovirus exposure and HLA in healthy donors. Notes on the study in general: The authors considered a cluster of highly shared sequence variants likely to be a sequencing artifact.

Per germline, CDR1 LNHDA and CDR2 SQIVND (reference sequence). The CDR3 has 16 residues. This clone was detected a few times. Its specificity is unknown. The PCR contained 60 Vbeta and 13 Jbeta primers. Only in-frame clones appear in the TCRdb table, and some are missing; sequencing was by immunoSEQ multiplex PCR. The sample contains about 110,000 clones, around 83% of which appear only once. The chain uses TRBV19 and TRBJ2-5; 7 bases agree with TRBD1. The closer fit of TRBJ2-7 to the DNA end suggests the J call may be wrong. The receptor's source is a man aged 30 to 39 in good health and CMV-seropositive. Sequencing used PBMCs. The CDR3 DNA follows: TGTGCCAGTAGTCCCCGGGACAGCGAGACTCCCTACGAGCAGTACTTC. This translates into CASSPRDSETPYEQYF.